One sample yielded the 3 T cell receptor beta chains listed below, sequenced in a study of cytomegalovirus exposure and HLA in healthy donors. With 60 Vbeta and 13 Jbeta primers, the PCR was carried out. Data came from immunoSEQ multiplex PCR; TCRdb stores just in-frame clones and leaves some out. The sample lists 90,000 to 130,000 clones, 70% occurring once. Input material: PBMCs. These receptors came from a young man in good health and CMV-seropositive.

CDR3 region: CASSLDLYSYEQYF. CDR3 DNA sequence: TGCGCCAGCAGCTTGGATTTATACTCCTACGAGCAGTACTTC. The J gene is TRBJ2-7, the V gene TRBV5-1, with no clear D. The CDR3 has 14 amino acids. V lost 0 bases and J 0 bases, leaving 7 bases between the germline ends. Germline-derived CDR1 and CDR2 are SGHRS and YFSETQ.

J is TRBJ2-7 and V is TRBV10-1; D might be TRBD1 (7 bases). The germline gives CDR1 WNHNN, CDR2 SYGVQD (reference sequence). Trimming removed 3 bases at V and 1 base at J, with 10 bases between. CDR3 length: 14 residues. CDR3 loop: CASSDAGQSYEQYF. The CDR3 DNA sequence: TGCGCCAGCAGTGACGCGGGACAGTCCTACGAGCAGTACTTC.

The rearrangement uses TRBV11-2 and TRBJ1-2; TRBD1 agrees at 9 bases. This CDR3 comprises 15 residues. Trimming removed 1 base from V and 6 bases from J; junction bases left unmatched: 6. CDR1 SGHAT and CDR2 FQNNGV come from the germline V gene. In DNA, the CDR3 is TGTGCCAGCAGCTTAGTCCCGGGACAGGGTCATGGCTACACCTTC. Amino acid sequence: CASSLVPGQGHGYTF.